This T cell receptor beta chain was sequenced for a study of cytomegalovirus exposure and HLA in healthy donors. The CDR3 has 16 amino acids. Unmatched junction bases numbered 5, after V lost 0 bases and J lost 0 bases. Germline V lookup: CDR1 SGHRS, CDR2 YFSETQ. This PCR relied on a set of 60 Vbeta primers and 13 Jbeta primers. The authors' processing: About 10 million shared chains were among around 80 million unique TCR beta chains counted in a later analysis. Some clones are missing from TCRdb's copy, which holds only in-frame ones; the method was immunoSEQ multiplex PCR. That table gives V, J and clone size, and the DNA gave D and trimming. Among approximately 160,000 clones, around 78% were seen once, and the ten largest hold approximately 1%. General study points: Most CMV-associated TCR beta chains appeared HLA-restricted in a later analysis.

With regard to this clone: Its antigen is currently unknown.

This receptor was taken from a woman in her forties in good health and CMV-seronegative. What was sequenced was PBMCs. V usage is TRBV5-1 and J usage is TRBJ1-1; TRBD1 aligns across 7 bases. The CDR3 here is CASSLGQGDMNTEAFF. For the CDR3, the DNA is TGCGCCAGCAGCTTGGGACAGGGAGACATGAACACTGAAGCTTTCTTT.